These 15 T cell receptor beta chains originate from one sample sequenced in a study of OX40 agonist ivuxolimab in advanced cancers. TCRdb's copy holds only in-frame clones and misses some; the assay was immunoSEQ multiplex PCR. The data show tens of thousands of clones, 83% seen once. The sequenced sample was CD4+ or CD8+ T cells sorted from blood, obtained in a trial of the OX40 agonist ivuxolimab. Receptors were obtained from an adult with an advanced solid tumor such as melanoma, head and neck, liver or kidney cancer.

The chain carries TRBV7-8 and TRBJ1-1; perhaps TRBD1 as D (6 bases). V shed 1 base and J shed 5 bases, with 14 bases lying between them. This CDR3 spans 15 amino acids. CDR1 and CDR2 (germline): SGHVS, FQNEAQ. In DNA, the CDR3 is TGTGCCAGCAGCTTAGACGGGGGCCCTAATACTGAAGCTTTCTTT. It specifies CASSLDGGPNTEAFF.

This clone was seen a few times. The chain carries TRBV28 and TRBJ2-3; TRBD2 matches at 9 bases. The J segment lost 0 bases and the V segment lost 3 bases, leaving 4 bases of the junction unmatched. Germline V lookup: CDR1 MDHEN, CDR2 SYDVKM. The length of the CDR3 is 16 residues. The CDR3 loop reads CASSFPSGVSTDTQYF. CDR3 DNA sequence: TGTGCCAGCAGTTTCCCTAGCGGGGTTAGCACAGATACGCAGTATTTT.

The J gene is TRBJ2-1, the V gene TRBV5-1; 9 nucleotides align to TRBD1. With V trimmed by 4 bases and J by 3 bases, 8 bases remained unmatched. This CDR3 is 16 amino acids long. The germline CDR1 and CDR2 sequences are SGHRS and YFSETQ. CDR3 loop: CASSDPGQGNYNEQFF. The CDR3 DNA reads TGCGCCAGCAGCGATCCGGGACAGGGTAACTACAATGAGCAGTTCTTC.

The rearrangement joins TRBV7-2 to TRBJ2-5, with D possibly TRBD2 on 6 matching bases. Trimming stripped 5 bases from V and 5 bases from J, with 18 bases between. CDR1 is SGHTA, CDR2 FQGNSA, per germline. This CDR3 contains 15 residues. CDR3 region: CASSPHRLGGETQYF. Written as DNA, the CDR3 is TGTGCCAGCAGCCCCCATCGACTAGGTGGGGAGACCCAGTACTTC.

V gene TRBV5-4 combines with J gene TRBJ1-1; D perhaps matches TRBD1 (5 bases). Germline V gene data show CDR1 as SGHNT and CDR2 as YYREEE (reference sequence). V lost 0 bases to trimming and J lost 4 bases, with 13 bases between them. This CDR3 region has 15 residues. The CDR3 DNA reads TGTGCCAGCAGCTTGGACGTTCCGGGGGGCACTGAAGCTTTCTTT. Translating gives CASSLDVPGGTEAFF.

This clone turned up a few times. The chain combines TRBV19 with TRBJ1-2; D remains ambiguous. V was clipped by 3 bases and J by 7 bases, with 15 bases between them. Germline V gives CDR1 LNHDA, CDR2 SQIVND (reference sequence). This CDR3 contains 14 residues. The CDR3 DNA reads as TGTGCCAGTAGTATGTCCCAAATCGTGGCTGGCTACACCTTC. Amino acids: CASSMSQIVAGYTF.

The chain links TRBV6-5 to TRBJ2-1, with 9 bases aligning to TRBD1. V lost 6 bases, J lost 7 bases, and 7 bases stayed unmatched. The CDR3 covers 14 residues. CDR1 and CDR2 from the germline V gene are MNHEY and SVGAGI. Here the CDR3 DNA reads TGTGCCAGCAGCTCTTCGACAGGGGGGAATGAGCAGTTCTTC. Translation: CASSSSTGGNEQFF.

The chain employs TRBV30 and TRBJ1-2; D is unresolved. The CDR3 sequence is 10 residues long. Per the germline V gene, CDR1 is GTSNPN and CDR2 is SVGIG (reference sequence). The V end was cut by 3 bases, the J end by 6 bases, with 5 bases between. For the CDR3, the DNA is TGTGCCTGGAGCCTGAATGGCTACACCTTC. Translating it yields CAWSLNGYTF.

The chain has TRBV12-5 and TRBJ2-5; D may be TRBD1 (5 bases). The germline V gene has CDR1 LGHNT and CDR2 FRNRAP. This CDR3 is 16 amino acids long. Trimming took off 1 base at V and 5 bases at J, with 17 bases between the two ends. The CDR3 here is CASGLAEDIPQETQYF. The CDR3 nucleotides are TGTGCTAGTGGTTTGGCCGAGGACATCCCTCAGGAGACCCAGTACTTC.

A remark on this clone: A much larger clone is a single base away; this may be a read error. This rearrangement joins TRBV9 to TRBJ1-2; 7 positions match TRBD1. CDR1 is SGDLS, CDR2 YYNGEE, per germline. The CDR3 loop spans 13 amino acids. CDR3 DNA: TGTGCCAGCAGCGCGGGGACAGCCTATAGCTACACCTTC. It specifies CASSAGTAYSYTF.

V and J are TRBV14 and TRBJ2-1; the match to TRBD2 covers 14 bases. V gave up 4 bases and J gave up 6 bases; unmatched junction bases: 5. The CDR3 runs to 16 residues. Germline CDR1 is SGHDN and CDR2 is FVKESK. In DNA form, the CDR3 reads TGTGCCAGCAGCCGAGGACTAGCGGGGGGAGGCAATGAGCAGTTCTTC. This gives the protein CASSRGLAGGGNEQFF.

This clone was seen more than once but under ten times. The chain combines TRBV29-1 with TRBJ1-2, with TRBD1 as a possible D gene (5 bases). Germline CDR1 is SQVTM and CDR2 is ANQGSEA. There are 15 residues in the CDR3. The V and J ends lost 3 bases and 4 bases respectively, with 18 bases between them. The CDR3 reads CSVDPGRGLGYGYTF. As DNA, the CDR3 is TGCAGCGTTGATCCGGGAAGGGGACTAGGCTATGGCTACACCTTC.

The chain employs TRBV16 and TRBJ1-2, with TRBD1 as a possible D gene (6 bases). Germline CDR1 KGHSY, CDR2 FQNENV. The CDR3 contains 14 residues. Trimming left V 0 bases short and J 8 bases short, with 13 bases between. The CDR3, as DNA: TGTGCCAGCAGCCAATCGAAGGGGGGGAAAGGCTACACCTTC. As protein: CASSQSKGGKGYTF.

The rearrangement uses TRBV11-2 and TRBJ2-3; no firm D call. The CDR3 has 12 residues. With 2 bases removed from V and 6 bases from J, the gap between germline ends came to 6 bases. Germline CDR1 and CDR2: SGHAT and FQNNGV. CDR3 protein: CASSLILDTQYF. DNA for the CDR3: TGTGCCAGCAGCTTAATTTTGGATACGCAGTATTTT.

The chain employs TRBV29-1 and TRBJ1-4; no firm D call. Germline CDR1 SQVTM, CDR2 ANQGSEA. The CDR3 has 11 amino acids. V shed 4 bases and J shed 8 bases, with 8 bases lying between them. Written as DNA, the CDR3 is TGCAGCGTTGTTCGTGGGGAAAAACTGTTTTTT. Amino acid sequence: CSVVRGEKLFF.